This T cell receptor beta chain comes out of a study of T cells in women clearing cervical HPV infection. Of note for this clone: The CDR3 extends 3 residues past the end of the read, so its final part is completed from the germline J gene.

The protocol was immunoSEQ multiplex PCR, while the TCRdb copy is restricted to in-frame clones and leaves out a portion. The sample includes tens of thousands of clones. Germline CDR1 and CDR2: PRHDT and FYEKMQ (reference sequence). The CDR3 covers 16 residues. V lost 0 bases to trimming and J lost 2 bases, with 13 bases between them. The sequence was obtained from a woman aged 18 to 69 with a cervical HPV16 infection that either progressed to CIN3+ or cleared (not recorded which). Sample: blood buffy coat. The chain uses TRBV13 and TRBJ1-2; D unclear. Incomplete CDR3 DNA: TGTGCCAGCAGCTTAGGGTCAAACTTAGGGAACTATGGC. It yields the protein CASSLGSNLGNYG. The full CDR3 protein reads CASSLGSNLGNYGYTF.